These 30 T cell receptor beta chains came from one sample sequenced in a study of T cells after posttransplantation cyclophosphamide (dated by TCRdb to 2015 to 2016). Naive T cells were defined as viable CD3+CD4+ or CD3+CD8+ cells that were CCR7+CD45RA+CD45RO-CD95-CD27+CD28+. Library preparation employed the immunoSEQ multiplex PCR assay. The immuneACCESS repertoire file appears here via TCRdb, limited to in-frame rearrangements. These files lack a portion of the clones; in checked studies, under half of the deficit traces to unresolved V genes, and the cause of the others is not known. The sample data list about 10,000 clones, and 95% to 98% of these were observed just once. The leading ten clones occupy around 0.25% of the sample. Specimen: naive CD4+ T cells sorted from PBMCs. The receptor set was obtained from a woman aged 60-70 years in good health, CMV-negative, and a related stem cell transplant donor.

Only a few counts were recorded for this clone. The genes are TRBV7-2 and TRBJ2-7, with TRBD2 matching over 11 bases. Per germline, CDR1 SGHTA and CDR2 FQGNSA. Germline trimming cut 1 base from V and 7 bases from J; bases unmatched to any gene: 6. The CDR3 has 15 amino acids. CDR3 coding DNA: TGTGCCAGCAGCTTAGAACTAGCGGGAGTTGGTGAGCAGTACTTC. Its protein is CASSLELAGVGEQYF.

J is TRBJ2-2 and V is TRBV18; unclear D gene. Trimming left V 0 bases short and J 4 bases short, with 9 bases between. The CDR3 loop spans 15 amino acids. The germline CDR1 and CDR2 sequences are KGHSH and LQKENI. Written as DNA, the CDR3 is TGTGCCAGCTCACCACCGCCGGGTAGCACCGGGGAGCTGTTTTTT. Its protein product is CASSPPPGSTGELFF.

The V gene is TRBV4-3, the J gene TRBJ2-3; D ambiguous. CDR1 LGHNA and CDR2 YSLEER come from the germline V gene. The CDR3 extends over 13 amino acids. V was clipped by 0 bases and J by 7 bases, with 8 bases between them. CDR3 DNA sequence: TGCGCCAGCAGCCAAGATTATGGGCATACGCAGTATTTT. Translation: CASSQDYGHTQYF.

The CDR3 is CASSYAASGGASAVGELFF. The CDR3 DNA reads as TGCGCCAGCAGCTACGCGGCTAGCGGGGGGGCCTCCGCGGTCGGGGAGCTGTTTTTT. The chain is built from TRBV5-1 and TRBJ2-2; 12 bases map to TRBD2. Germline V gene data show CDR1 as SGHRS and CDR2 as YFSETQ. Trimming at V came to 3 bases and at J to 7 bases, leaving 16 bases not matched to a gene. The length of the CDR3 is 19 residues. The variable domain in full, with the rest retrieved from reference TRBV5-1 and TRBJ2-2, is KAGVTQTPRYLIKTRGQQVTLSCSPISGHRSVSWYQQTPGQGLQFLFEYFSETQRNKGNFPGRFSGRQFSNSRSEMNVSTLELGDSALYLCASSYAASGGASAVGELFFGEGSRLTVL.

Details on this clone: This same CDR3 is encoded by further DNA sequences in the sample. V gene TRBV2 combines with J gene TRBJ1-6; weak D call: TRBD1 (6 bases). The CDR3 length is 17 residues. The V end lost 11 bases, the J end lost 1 base, and 21 bases lay between the germline ends. Looked up from germline, CDR1 is SNHLY and CDR2 is FYNNEI. CDR3 protein: CAGRDRGDKSYNSPLHF. The CDR3 DNA reads as TGTGCCGGAAGGGATCGAGGGGACAAGTCCTATAATTCACCCCTCCACTTT.

This clone has just one count. The chain recombines TRBV6-5 with TRBJ1-4; 10 bases are shared with TRBD1. V lost 7 bases and J lost 4; bases outside the gene matches: 6. CDR1 is MNHEY and CDR2 is SVGAGI in the germline V gene. The length of the CDR3 is 15 residues. The CDR3 here is CASKDRTGGNEKLFF. The CDR3 DNA reads TGTGCCAGCAAGGATAGGACAGGGGGTAATGAAAAACTGTTTTTT.

This chain connects TRBV10-1 to TRBJ2-7; 10 nucleotides line up with TRBD2. The CDR3 is 15 residues long. Germline trimming cut 4 bases from V and 4 bases from J; bases unmatched to any gene: 7. CDR1 and CDR2 (germline): WNHNN, SYGVQD (reference sequence). The CDR3 region has the DNA TGCGCCAGCAGTGGGACTAGCGGCCCAGATTACGAGCAGTACGTC. It is translated as CASSGTSGPDYEQYV.

The chain's CDR3 is CASSGRQGGNEQFF. CDR3 coding DNA: TGTGCCAGCAGTGGACGACAGGGAGGCAATGAGCAGTTCTTC. The chain carries TRBV6-1 and TRBJ2-1; tentative D call: TRBD1 (7 bases). V dropped 4 bases and J dropped 6 bases, with 13 bases sitting between them. There are 14 residues in the CDR3. Germline CDR1 and CDR2: MNHNS and SASEGT.

This chain links TRBV25-1 with TRBJ2-3; a possible D gene is TRBD2 (6 bases). CDR1 MGHDK and CDR2 SYGVNS come from the germline V gene. V lost 8 bases, J lost 2 bases, and 11 bases lay in between. The CDR3 covers 13 residues. CDR3 in DNA: TGTGCCAGCGGCCCGGGGGACACAGATACGCAGTATTTT. Amino acid sequence: CASGPGDTDTQYF.

This clone was seen just once. The chain is built from TRBV4-2 and TRBJ2-1; 8 bases map to TRBD2. V lost 0 bases to trimming and J lost 4 bases; unmatched junction nucleotides: 5. Germline CDR1 and CDR2: LGHNA and YNFKEQ. This CDR3 is built from 16 residues. Here the CDR3 DNA reads TGTGCCAGCAGCCAAGAGTCCGGACTAGCTTACAATGAGCAGTTCTTC. Its translation is CASSQESGLAYNEQFF.

In its sample, this clone was seen once. The genes are TRBV15 and TRBJ2-1; TRBD2 might be the D (5 bases). Germline CDR1 is LNHNV and CDR2 is YYDKDF (reference sequence). Trimming cost V 1 base and J 7 bases, with 11 bases left between them. The CDR3 runs to 14 residues. CDR3 coding DNA: TGTGCCACCAGCAGAGGTCGAGCGGCAAATGAGCAGTTCTTC. It yields the protein CATSRGRAANEQFF.

The rearrangement joins TRBV5-1 to TRBJ2-2, with 12 bases fitting TRBD2. The CDR3 runs to 17 residues. Germline V gives CDR1 SGHRS, CDR2 YFSETQ. Losses at the gene ends were 3 bases for V and 2 bases for J; bases not matched to a gene: 5. CDR3 amino acids: CASSSGLAGFNTGELFF. In DNA, the CDR3 is TGCGCCAGCAGCTCGGGACTAGCGGGTTTCAACACCGGGGAGCTGTTTTTT. The full variable domain, its missing parts supplied by reference TRBV5-1 and TRBJ2-2, is KAGVTQTPRYLIKTRGQQVTLSCSPISGHRSVSWYQQTPGQGLQFLFEYFSETQRNKGNFPGRFSGRQFSNSRSEMNVSTLELGDSALYLCASSSGLAGFNTGELFFGEGSRLTVL.

The J gene is TRBJ2-2, the V gene TRBV5-4; 9 bases line up with TRBD1. The CDR3 contains 16 residues. With V trimmed by 4 bases and J by 0 bases, 4 bases remained unmatched. CDR1 and CDR2 (germline): SGHNT, YYREEE (reference sequence). As DNA, the CDR3 is TGTGCCAGCAGCCCTCGGGACAGGGCGAACACCGGGGAGCTGTTTTTT. Its protein is CASSPRDRANTGELFF.

The CDR3 region has the DNA TGTGCCAGCAGCTTCTCGACAGGGAACAATCAGCCCCAGCATTTT. It specifies CASSFSTGNNQPQHF. V usage is TRBV7-2 and J usage is TRBJ1-5, with TRBD1 matching over 7 bases. Germline loops: CDR1 SGHTA, CDR2 FQGNSA. This CDR3 region has 15 residues. Losses at the gene ends were 3 bases for V and 3 bases for J; bases not matched to a gene: 5.

The rearrangement links TRBV27 to TRBJ2-1; 9 bases match TRBD1. This CDR3 spans 16 amino acids. Germline CDR1 MNHEY, CDR2 SMNVEV (reference sequence). Germline trimming cut 5 bases from V and 2 bases from J; bases unmatched to any gene: 7. The CDR3 region has the DNA TGTGCCAGCAGTCGCCAGGGACAGGGACCCTACAATGAGCAGTTCTTC. Translated: CASSRQGQGPYNEQFF.

The chain recombines TRBV27 with TRBJ1-2, with D hard to call. This CDR3 is built from 14 residues. The ends were cut back, 4 bases at V and 6 bases at J, with 15 bases in the middle. The germline V gene encodes CDR1 MNHEY and CDR2 SMNVEV (reference sequence). The CDR3 DNA follows: TGTGCCAGCAGTTCCCACGCGGGCTATAATGGCTACACCTTC. This gives the protein CASSSHAGYNGYTF.

This chain links TRBV18 with TRBJ1-2; maybe TRBD1 (6 bases). Per the germline V gene, CDR1 is KGHSH and CDR2 is LQKENI. This CDR3 is 14 amino acids long. The V end was cut by 3 bases, the J end by 4 bases, with 12 bases between. CDR3 bases: TGTGCCAGCTCACCGGCTACAGGGAGCTATGGCTACACCTTC. Encoded protein: CASSPATGSYGYTF. The full variable domain, rest sourced from reference TRBV18 and TRBJ1-2, is NAGVMQNPRHLVRRRGQEARLRCSPMKGHSHVYWYRQLPEEGLKFMVYLQKENIIDESGMPKERFSAEFPKEGPSILRIQQVVRGDSAAYFCASSPATGSYGYTFGSGTRLTVV.

The chain recombines TRBV14 with TRBJ2-3, with a tentative D call TRBD2 (6 bases). The CDR3 runs to 14 residues. V lost 1 base and J lost 5, with 10 bases in between. Germline V gives CDR1 SGHDN, CDR2 FVKESK. The CDR3 DNA reads TGTGCCAGCAGCCAAGGGGGAGGAGTAGATACGCAGTATTTT. Its protein is CASSQGGGVDTQYF.

This chain joins TRBV6-1 and TRBJ1-6; no firm D call. V was cut by 7 bases and J by 7 bases, with 17 bases left in between. Germline assignment: CDR1 MNHNS and CDR2 SASEGT. This CDR3 contains 15 residues. This CDR3 is CASTLNSPGNSPLHF. CDR3 coding DNA: TGTGCCAGCACCCTGAACAGTCCCGGCAATTCACCCCTCCACTTT.

The genes are TRBV7-9 and TRBJ1-2; tentatively, D is TRBD1 (6 bases). The CDR3 covers 12 residues. Trimming pared 5 bases from V and 8 bases from J, leaving 12 bases between. The germline V gene encodes CDR1 SEHNR and CDR2 FQNEAQ (reference sequence). The CDR3: CASSPGTSGYTF. Written as DNA, the CDR3 is TGTGCCAGCAGCCCTGGGACATCCGGCTACACCTTC.

The genes are TRBV18 and TRBJ1-2; 12 positions match TRBD1. There are 16 residues in the CDR3. Losses at the gene ends were 2 bases for V and 4 bases for J; bases not matched to a gene: 5. Germline V lookup: CDR1 KGHSH, CDR2 LQKENI. The CDR3 nucleotides read TGTGCCAGCTCACCAGTGGGGACAGGGGGCATCTATGGCTACACCTTC. This codes for CASSPVGTGGIYGYTF. The full variable domain, with the rest looked up from reference TRBV18 and TRBJ1-2, is NAGVMQNPRHLVRRRGQEARLRCSPMKGHSHVYWYRQLPEEGLKFMVYLQKENIIDESGMPKERFSAEFPKEGPSILRIQQVVRGDSAAYFCASSPVGTGGIYGYTFGSGTRLTVV.

V and J are TRBV4-1 and TRBJ2-5; TRBD1 might be the D (5 bases). The CDR3 length is 16 residues. Trimming pared 1 base from V and 5 bases from J, leaving 17 bases between. From germline, CDR1 is MGHRA and CDR2 YSYEKL. In nucleotides, the CDR3 is TGCGCCAGCAGCCAAGTCTCGGACATTTCTAGGGAGACCCAGTACTTC. Residues: CASSQVSDISRETQYF.

This clone was counted once. The gene calls are TRBV5-1 and TRBJ2-7; D perhaps matches TRBD2 (5 bases). The CDR3 is 14 amino acids. Germline V gives CDR1 SGHRS, CDR2 YFSETQ. V lost 0 bases, J lost 2 bases, and 9 bases lay in between. CDR3 in DNA: TGCGCCAGCAGCTTGGGTACGGGAACCTACGAGCAGTACTTC. This encodes CASSLGTGTYEQYF.

The CDR3 nucleotides read TGTGCCAGCAGCTCGAGACTAGCGGGGGGTTCGGAGCTGTTTTTT. It is translated as CASSSRLAGGSELFF. The chain has TRBV7-2 and TRBJ2-2; 13 nucleotides align to TRBD2. The CDR3 spans 15 residues. The J segment lost 10 bases and the V segment lost 4 bases, leaving 6 bases of the junction unmatched. Germline V gives CDR1 SGHTA, CDR2 FQGNSA.

The V gene is TRBV28, the J gene TRBJ1-2; TRBD1 aligns across 7 bases. The CDR3 extends over 14 amino acids. Per the germline V gene, CDR1 is MDHEN and CDR2 is SYDVKM. Trimming removed 10 bases from V and 5 bases from J; junction bases left unmatched: 13. For the CDR3, the DNA is TGTGCCACTGTAATGACAGGGTTAGGGTATGGCTACACCTTC. It is translated as CATVMTGLGYGYTF.

The chain joins TRBV7-3 to TRBJ2-3; TRBD1 matches at 10 bases. Germline V lookup: CDR1 SGHTA, CDR2 FQGTGA. There are 16 residues in the CDR3. After removal of 4 bases from V and 10 bases from J, the junction contained 14 bases not matched to a gene. The CDR3 spells CASSSYSGQGIGAQYF. The CDR3 DNA sequence: TGTGCCAGCAGCTCCTATTCGGGACAGGGGATAGGGGCGCAGTATTTT.

The rearrangement uses TRBV30 and TRBJ2-7, with TRBD2 matching 8 bases. CDR3 size: 13 residues. V lost 5 bases to trimming and J lost 7 bases; unmatched junction nucleotides: 10. The germline gives CDR1 GTSNPN, CDR2 SVGIG (reference sequence). CDR3 protein: CAWAPPGGWEQYF. The DNA of the CDR3 is TGTGCCTGGGCCCCGCCGGGGGGGTGGGAGCAGTACTTC.

This chain uses TRBV18 with TRBJ2-2; 13 bases fit TRBD2. The germline V gene has CDR1 KGHSH and CDR2 LQKENI. V shed 2 bases, J shed 6 bases, and the junction held 3 bases outside the gene matches. The CDR3 length is 16 residues. CDR3 sequence (DNA): TGTGCCAGCTCACCATCAGGACTAGCGGGAGCCGGGGAGCTGTTTTTT. This gives the protein CASSPSGLAGAGELFF.

This clone was counted a single time. For the CDR3, the DNA is TGTGCCAGCAGCTTGTTCCTTACGGCGGACACCGGGGAGCTGTTTTTT. Protein sequence: CASSLFLTADTGELFF. J is TRBJ2-2 and V is TRBV5-4; D not certain. This CDR3 region has 16 residues. Germline lookup yields CDR1 SGHNT and CDR2 YYREEE (reference sequence). Trimming stripped 1 base from V and 3 bases from J, with 13 bases between.

The gene calls are TRBV21-1 and TRBJ2-7; TRBD1 was called by the table and not checked on the DNA. TRBV21-1 is classified as a pseudogene. The CDR3 extends over 15 amino acids. Here the CDR3 DNA reads TGTGCCAGCAGCACGCGACAGGGATTCGTCTACGAGCAGTACGTC. Residues: CASSTRQGFVYEQYV.